Listed below are T cell receptor beta chains from one sample, sequenced in a study of shared clonotypes between healthy human individuals. This table comes from immunoSEQ multiplex PCR, and its TCRdb copy is limited to in-frame clones, with some not included. The sample has roughly 2.4 million clones, almost 96% seen once. The material sequenced was naive CD4+ T cells sorted from blood. The receptors were sampled from a man between 18 and 29 years old in good health. The CDR3 runs from the conserved cysteine through the conserved F or W. D genes are given only for firm matches.

TRBV11-2,NA,CASSFRLPTDEQYF
TRBV4-3,NA,CASSQVAGETQYF
TRBV6-1,TRBD2,CASRGLAGAYNEQFF
TRBV10-3,TRBD2,CAILRSGGSEQYF
TRBV5-6,TRBD1,CASSKYRGSNTGELFF
TRBV2,NA,CASRLGAYNTGELFF
TRBV19,TRBD2,CASSSLAGGAGELFF
TRBV30,NA,CAWSVQAPGVNEKLFF
TRBV5-6,NA,CASSLAVGETQYF
TRBV7-2,NA,CASSGMGAGEQYF
TRBV7-2,NA,CASSLEGGRGTQYF
TRBV30,NA,CAWSVLQGIYGYTF
TRBV7-2,NA,CASSLYGQYNSPLHF
TRBV5-1,TRBD1,CASSFGGQGNPTNTQYF
TRBV30,NA,CAWSPPGTEAFF
TRBV9,TRBD2,CASSAPWSSGRAEQFF
TRBV11-3,NA,CASSTDKNTEAFF
TRBV5-8,TRBD2,CASSARVAGYYEQYF
TRBV5-1,TRBD1,CASSLQGVETDTQYF
TRBV30,TRBD1,CAWSVPGQGTDTQYF
TRBV29-1,NA,CSVGGQGETQYF
TRBV14,NA,CASSQAGGWEETQYF
TRBV5-1,TRBD2,CASSLSGGGSYEQYF
TRBV7-2,TRBD2,CASSLAIGNGLAGRSTDTQYF
TRBV19,TRBD1,CASSPTGTYEQYF
TRBV5-5,TRBD2,CASSLDRLAGAWEQYF
TRBV2,NA,CASSRLLYEQYF
TRBV7-9,TRBD2,CASGPLAGGEGFQETQYF
TRBV13,NA,CASSSGQLMNTEAFF
TRBV6-6,NA,CASSRAGRQETQYF
TRBV11-3,TRBD2,CASSFPGLKQFF
TRBV9,NA,CASSVGQGSYNEQFF
TRBV18,NA,CASSPRGTDTQYF
TRBV6-1,NA,CASSRPGVTYEQYF
TRBV19,TRBD1,CASSPQGATPGNTIYF
TRBV4-1,NA,CASSQPLRVSYNEQFF
TRBV4-1,NA,CASSQDPVGGTEAFF
TRBV5-5,NA,CASSFPGRKNTEAFF
TRBV6-4,TRBD2,CASSETSARKPYTTQYF
TRBV10-3,NA,CAISERSGYTGELFF
TRBV7-8,NA,CASSLAPAGGGYGYTF
TRBV6-1,TRBD1,CASSGTGGYGYTF
TRBV18,NA,CASSPPFGGSGTDTQYF
TRBV5-1,NA,CASSPPTGELFF
TRBV2,NA,CASSDPGASDGNTIYF
TRBV5-1,NA,CASSPEDGLNTEAFF